The next 5 T cell receptor beta chains were all read from a single sample in a study of beta chain features in type 1 diabetes (dated by TCRdb to about 2018). Results and caveats for the whole study, not just this receptor: Type 1 diabetes patients showed a moderate but significant shortening of TCRB CDR3 length in all four CD4+ subsets.

Library preparation employed the immunoSEQ multiplex PCR assay. All of the isolated RNA was reverse transcribed with the High Capacity cDNA Reverse Transcription Kit, so expressed TCRB transcripts were sequenced. The table comes from immuneACCESS by way of TCRdb, which keeps in-frame sequences with V and J called. Part of the clones is missing from these tables; in studies checked, under half for an unresolved V gene and the rest for unknown reasons. This sample gives a few hundred thousand clones in total; roughly 13% of them show up just once. Together, the top ten hold roughly 0.015% of the sample. What these receptors recognize is not known. Sequenced input: naive CD4+ T cells from blood. The cell subset or site label of this sample denotes: true naive CD4+ T cells. These receptors originate from a woman between 18 and 29 years old with type 1 diabetes.

This clone has only a few counts. V usage is TRBV11-3 and J usage is TRBJ2-3; 8 bases fit TRBD2. This CDR3 region has 18 residues. CDR1 is SGHNT and CDR2 is YENEEA in the germline V gene. J lost 5 bases, V lost 0 bases, and 13 bases had no gene match. The CDR3, as DNA: TGTGCCAGCAGCTTAGAGGTGTATGTGGGACTAGGTGAAGATACGCAGTATTTT. Residues: CASSLEVYVGLGEDTQYF. Combining the CDR3 with reference TRBV11-3 and TRBJ2-3 gives the whole variable domain EAGVVQSPRYKIIEKKQPVAFWCNPISGHNTLYWYLQNLGQGPELLIRYENEEAVDDSQLPKDRFSAERLKGVDSTLKIQPAELGDSAVYLCASSLEVYVGLGEDTQYFGPGTRLTVL.

The chain is built from TRBV9 and TRBJ2-5; 8 bases fit TRBD2. The V gene's germline CDR1 is SGDLS and CDR2 YYNGEE. The CDR3 totals 18 residues. Unmatched junction bases numbered 12, after V lost 0 bases and J lost 2 bases. CDR3 residues: CASSVAAMGLGEQETQYF. DNA for the CDR3: TGTGCCAGCAGCGTAGCAGCAATGGGACTAGGAGAGCAAGAGACCCAGTACTTC.

The CDR3: CASSLGLAGLYNEQFF. The DNA of the CDR3 is TGTGCCAGCAGCTTAGGACTAGCGGGTTTGTACAATGAGCAGTTCTTC. The chain is built from TRBV7-9 and TRBJ2-1; TRBD2 aligns across 10 bases. The CDR3 runs 16 residues. Per the germline V gene, CDR1 is SEHNR and CDR2 is FQNEAQ (reference sequence). Trimming cost V 1 base and J 4 bases; bases outside gene matches: 4.

V is TRBV18 and J is TRBJ1-4; a possible D gene is TRBD1 (6 bases). Deletions cut 4 bases from V and 4 bases from J, with 16 bases between. This CDR3 has 16 amino acids. Germline V CDR1 and CDR2: KGHSH, LQKENI. CDR3 sequence reads: CASSLQRQDHNEKLFF. As DNA, the CDR3 is TGTGCCAGCTCACTCCAAAGACAGGATCATAATGAAAAACTGTTTTTT.

J is TRBJ2-5 and V is TRBV11-2; no firm D call. CDR1 and CDR2 from the germline V gene are SGHAT and FQNNGV. This CDR3 has 15 amino acids. V lost 2 bases and J lost 7, with 17 bases in between. The DNA for the CDR3 is TGTGCCAGCAGCTTACTCCCATCCCAGGAAGGGACCCAGTACTTC. Translation: CASSLLPSQEGTQYF.